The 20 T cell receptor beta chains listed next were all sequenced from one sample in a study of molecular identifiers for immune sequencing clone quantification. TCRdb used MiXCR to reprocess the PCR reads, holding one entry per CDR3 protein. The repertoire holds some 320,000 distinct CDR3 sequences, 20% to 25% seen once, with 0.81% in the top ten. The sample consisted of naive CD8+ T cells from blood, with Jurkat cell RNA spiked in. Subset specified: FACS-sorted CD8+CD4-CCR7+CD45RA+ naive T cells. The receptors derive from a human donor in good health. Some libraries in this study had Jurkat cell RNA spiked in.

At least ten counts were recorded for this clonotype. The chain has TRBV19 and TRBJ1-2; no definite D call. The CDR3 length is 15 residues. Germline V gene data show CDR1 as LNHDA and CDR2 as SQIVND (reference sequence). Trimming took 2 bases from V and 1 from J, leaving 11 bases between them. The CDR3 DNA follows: TGTGCCAGTAGTATATCTGGAGACGTTAACTATGGCTACACCTTC. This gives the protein CASSISGDVNYGYTF. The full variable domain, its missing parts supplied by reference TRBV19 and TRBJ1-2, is DGGITQSPKYLFRKEGQNVTLSCEQNLNHDAMYWYRQDPGQGLRLIYYSQIVNDFQKGDIAEGYSVSREKKESFPLTVTSAQKNPTAFYLCASSISGDVNYGYTFGSGTRLTVV.

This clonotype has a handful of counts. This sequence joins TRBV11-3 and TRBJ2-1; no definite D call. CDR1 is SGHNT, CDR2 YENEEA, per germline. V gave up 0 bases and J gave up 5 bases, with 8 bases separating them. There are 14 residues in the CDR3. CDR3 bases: TGTGCCAGCAGCTTAGAAGCCACTGACAATGAGCAGTTCTTC. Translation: CASSLEATDNEQFF.

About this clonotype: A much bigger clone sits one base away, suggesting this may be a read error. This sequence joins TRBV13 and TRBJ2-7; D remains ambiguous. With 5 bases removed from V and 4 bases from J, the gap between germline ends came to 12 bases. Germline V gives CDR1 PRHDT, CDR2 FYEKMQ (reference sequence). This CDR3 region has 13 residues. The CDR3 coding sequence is TGTGCCAGCAGCACCTCCGACGAGTACGAGCAGTACTTC. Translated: CASSTSDEYEQYF.

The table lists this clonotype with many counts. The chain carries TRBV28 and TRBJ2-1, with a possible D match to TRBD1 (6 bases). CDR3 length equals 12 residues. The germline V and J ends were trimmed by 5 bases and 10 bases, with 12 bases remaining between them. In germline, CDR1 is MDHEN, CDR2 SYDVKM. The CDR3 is CASSPGHPEQFF. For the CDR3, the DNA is TGTGCCAGCAGTCCGGGACACCCCGAGCAGTTCTTC.

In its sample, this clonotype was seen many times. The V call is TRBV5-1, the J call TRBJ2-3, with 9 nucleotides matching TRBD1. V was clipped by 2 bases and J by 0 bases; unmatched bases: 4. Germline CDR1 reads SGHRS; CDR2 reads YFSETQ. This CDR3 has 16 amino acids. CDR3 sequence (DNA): TGCGCCAGCAGCTTCGGACAGGGGACTAGCACAGATACGCAGTATTTT. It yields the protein CASSFGQGTSTDTQYF.

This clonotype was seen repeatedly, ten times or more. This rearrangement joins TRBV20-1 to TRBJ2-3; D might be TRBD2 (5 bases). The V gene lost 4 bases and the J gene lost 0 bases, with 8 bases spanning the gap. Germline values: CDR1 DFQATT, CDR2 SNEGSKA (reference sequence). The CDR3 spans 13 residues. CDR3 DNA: TGCAGTGCTACGGACTCAAGCACAGATACGCAGTATTTT. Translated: CSATDSSTDTQYF.

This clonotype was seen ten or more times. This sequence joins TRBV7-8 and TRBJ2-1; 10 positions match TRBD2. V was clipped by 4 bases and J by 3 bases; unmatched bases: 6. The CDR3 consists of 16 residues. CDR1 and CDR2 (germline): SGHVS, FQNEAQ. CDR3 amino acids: CASSSSGGPFYNEQFF. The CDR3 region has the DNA TGTGCCAGCAGCTCTAGCGGGGGCCCCTTCTACAATGAGCAGTTCTTC. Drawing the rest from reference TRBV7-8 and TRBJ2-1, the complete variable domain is GAGVSQSPRYKVAKRGQDVALRCDPISGHVSLFWYQQALGQGPEFLTYFQNEAQLDKSGLPSDRFFAERPEGSVSTLKIQRTQQEDSAVYLCASSSSGGPFYNEQFFGPGTRLTVL.

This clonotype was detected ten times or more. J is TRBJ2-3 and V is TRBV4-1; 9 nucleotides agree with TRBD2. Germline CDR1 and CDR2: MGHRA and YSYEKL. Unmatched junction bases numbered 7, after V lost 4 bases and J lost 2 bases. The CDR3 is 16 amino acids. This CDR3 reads CASSLLAGTPTDTQYF. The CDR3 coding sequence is TGCGCCAGCAGCCTTCTAGCGGGGACCCCCACAGATACGCAGTATTTT.

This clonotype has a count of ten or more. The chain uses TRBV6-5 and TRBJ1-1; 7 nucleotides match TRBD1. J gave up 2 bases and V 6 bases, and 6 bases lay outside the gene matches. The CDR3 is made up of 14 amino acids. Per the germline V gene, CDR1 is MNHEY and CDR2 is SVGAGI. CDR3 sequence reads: CASSVGQVNTEAFF. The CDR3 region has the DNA TGTGCCAGCAGCGTAGGACAGGTTAACACTGAAGCTTTCTTT.

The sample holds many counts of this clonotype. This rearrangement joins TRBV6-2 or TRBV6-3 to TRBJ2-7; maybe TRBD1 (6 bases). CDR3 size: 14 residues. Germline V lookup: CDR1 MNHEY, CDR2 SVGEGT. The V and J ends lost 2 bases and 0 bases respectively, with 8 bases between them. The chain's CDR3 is CASSYQDSSYEQYF. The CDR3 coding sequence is TGTGCCAGCAGTTACCAGGACAGCTCCTACGAGCAGTACTTC.

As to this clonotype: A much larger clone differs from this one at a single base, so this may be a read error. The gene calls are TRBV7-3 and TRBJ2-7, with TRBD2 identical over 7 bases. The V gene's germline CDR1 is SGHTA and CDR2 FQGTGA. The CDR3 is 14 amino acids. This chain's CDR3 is CASSLGQSGDEQCF. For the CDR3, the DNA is TGTGCCAGCAGCTTAGGCCAGAGCGGGGACGAGCAGTGCTTC.

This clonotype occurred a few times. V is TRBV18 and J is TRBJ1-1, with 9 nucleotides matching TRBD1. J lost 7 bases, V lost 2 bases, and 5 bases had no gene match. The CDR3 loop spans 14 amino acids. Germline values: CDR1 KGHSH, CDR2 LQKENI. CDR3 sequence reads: CASSPSDRGIEAFF. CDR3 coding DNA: TGTGCCAGCTCACCATCGGACAGGGGTATTGAAGCTTTCTTT.

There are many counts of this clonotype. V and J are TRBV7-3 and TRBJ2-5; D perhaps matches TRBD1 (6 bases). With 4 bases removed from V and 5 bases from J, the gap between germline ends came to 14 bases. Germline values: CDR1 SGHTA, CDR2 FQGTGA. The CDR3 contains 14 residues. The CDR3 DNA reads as TGTGCCAGCAGCTACTTCGGACAGACCGAGACCCAGTACTTC. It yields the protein CASSYFGQTETQYF.

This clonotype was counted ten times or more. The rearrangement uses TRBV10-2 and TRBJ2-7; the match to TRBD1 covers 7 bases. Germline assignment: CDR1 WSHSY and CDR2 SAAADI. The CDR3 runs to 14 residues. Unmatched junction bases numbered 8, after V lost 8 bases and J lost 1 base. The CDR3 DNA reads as TGCGCCAGCGTACAGGGGAAGAGGTCCTACGAGCAGTACTTC. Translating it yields CASVQGKRSYEQYF.

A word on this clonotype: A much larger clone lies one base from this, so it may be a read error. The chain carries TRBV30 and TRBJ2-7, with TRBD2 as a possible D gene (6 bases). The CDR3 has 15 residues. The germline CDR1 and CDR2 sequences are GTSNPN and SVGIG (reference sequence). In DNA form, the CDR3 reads TGTGCCCGGAGCCCAACTAGCCTAAATTCCTACGAGCAGTACTTC. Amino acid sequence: CARSPTSLNSYEQYF. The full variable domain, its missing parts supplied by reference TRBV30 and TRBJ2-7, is SQTIHQWPATLVQPVGSPLSLECTVEGTSNPNLYWYRQAAGRGLQLLFYSVGIGQISSEVPQNLSASRPQDRQFILSSKKLLLSDSGFYLCARSPTSLNSYEQYFGPGTRLTVT.

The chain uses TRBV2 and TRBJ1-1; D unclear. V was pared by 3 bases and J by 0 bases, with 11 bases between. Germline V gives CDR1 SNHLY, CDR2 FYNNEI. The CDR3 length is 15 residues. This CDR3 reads CASSDGLEVNTEAFF. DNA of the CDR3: TGTGCCAGCAGTGACGGCTTGGAAGTGAACACTGAAGCTTTCTTT.

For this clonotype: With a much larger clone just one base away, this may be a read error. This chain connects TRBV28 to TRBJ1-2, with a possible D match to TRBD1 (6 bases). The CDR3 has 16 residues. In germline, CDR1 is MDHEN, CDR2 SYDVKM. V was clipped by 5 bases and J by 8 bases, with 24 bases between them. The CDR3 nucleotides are TGTGCCAGCAGTCCTCCCTGGGACAAGGGGCGATGGGGCTACACCTTC. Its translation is CASSPPWDKGRWGYTF.

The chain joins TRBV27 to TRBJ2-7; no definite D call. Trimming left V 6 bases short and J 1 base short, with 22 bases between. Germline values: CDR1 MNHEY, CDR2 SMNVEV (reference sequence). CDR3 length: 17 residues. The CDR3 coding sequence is TGTGCCAGCAGCTCCACCGCCGGGCCCACAGAATCCTACGAGCAGTACTTC. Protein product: CASSSTAGPTESYEQYF.

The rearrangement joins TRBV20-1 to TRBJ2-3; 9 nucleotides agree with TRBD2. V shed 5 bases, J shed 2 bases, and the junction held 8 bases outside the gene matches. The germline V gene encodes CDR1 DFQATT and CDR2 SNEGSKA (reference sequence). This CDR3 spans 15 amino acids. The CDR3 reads CSAASTSGDTDTQYF. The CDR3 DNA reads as TGCAGTGCTGCTTCGACTAGCGGAGACACAGATACGCAGTATTTT.

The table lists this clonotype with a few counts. The DNA for the CDR3 is TGTGCCATCACCACTCCCGAGGGGTTTAGCTATGGCTACACCTTC. As protein: CAITTPEGFSYGYTF. The V call is TRBV10-3, the J call TRBJ1-2; maybe TRBD1 (5 bases). Germline CDR1 is ENHRY and CDR2 is SYGVKD. The CDR3 consists of 15 residues. V was cut by 7 bases and J by 4 bases, with 19 bases left in between.